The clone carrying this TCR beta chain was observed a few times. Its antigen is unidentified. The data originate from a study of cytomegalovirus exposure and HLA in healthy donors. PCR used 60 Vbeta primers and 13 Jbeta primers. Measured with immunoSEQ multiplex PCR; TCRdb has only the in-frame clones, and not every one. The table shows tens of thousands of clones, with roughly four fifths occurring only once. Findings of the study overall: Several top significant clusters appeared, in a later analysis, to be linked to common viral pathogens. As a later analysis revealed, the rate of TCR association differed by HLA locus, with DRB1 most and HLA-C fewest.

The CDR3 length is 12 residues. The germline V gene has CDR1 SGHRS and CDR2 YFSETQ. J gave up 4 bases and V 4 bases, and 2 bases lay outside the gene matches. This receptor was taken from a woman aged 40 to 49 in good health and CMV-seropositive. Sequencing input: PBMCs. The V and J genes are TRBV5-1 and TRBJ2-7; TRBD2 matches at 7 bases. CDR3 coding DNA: TGCGCCAGCAGCACCGGGGGGTACGAGCAGTACTTC. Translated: CASSTGGYEQYF. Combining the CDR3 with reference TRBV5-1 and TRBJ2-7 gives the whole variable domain KAGVTQTPRYLIKTRGQQVTLSCSPISGHRSVSWYQQTPGQGLQFLFEYFSETQRNKGNFPGRFSGRQFSNSRSEMNVSTLELGDSALYLCASSTGGYEQYFGPGTRLTVT.